The following is a T cell receptor (beta chain) sequence with its context. As yet, its antigen is unknown. The CDR3 covers 13 residues. V lost 4 bases and J 4 bases, leaving 9 bases between the germline ends. Germline V gives CDR1 SGHDN, CDR2 FVKESK. A v3.0 immunoSEQ assay was performed at survey level. Only in-frame clones appear in the TCRdb table, and some are missing; sequencing was by immunoSEQ multiplex PCR. This table has tens of thousands of clones, about 85% appearing once. This specimen comes from a study of long-term antiretroviral therapy in people with HIV. Across the whole study: In the earliest collections, sampling predates the 2015 immediate-ART recommendation by about a decade.

Study-wide results and limits: Post-ART, diversity grew, though it stayed under transplant donor control levels. Pre-ART clonal expansions dominated every time point's repertoire.

This TCR derives from a man aged 50-60 years with HIV. Sequenced here: unsorted PBMCs, sampled about 5 years before starting antiretroviral therapy. The chain links TRBV14 to TRBJ2-3; unclear D gene. The CDR3: CASSLLVADTQYF. The CDR3 coding sequence is TGTGCCAGCAGCCTGCTAGTTGCAGATACGCAGTATTTT.